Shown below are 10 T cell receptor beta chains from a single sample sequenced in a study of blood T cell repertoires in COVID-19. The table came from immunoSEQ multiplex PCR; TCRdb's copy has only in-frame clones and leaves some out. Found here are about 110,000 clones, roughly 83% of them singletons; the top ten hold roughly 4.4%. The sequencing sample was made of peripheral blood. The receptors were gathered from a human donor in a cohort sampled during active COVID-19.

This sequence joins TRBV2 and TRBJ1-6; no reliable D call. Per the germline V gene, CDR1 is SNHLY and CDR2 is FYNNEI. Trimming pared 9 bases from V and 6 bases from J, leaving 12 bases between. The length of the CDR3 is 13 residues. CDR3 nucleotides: TGTGCCAGACGGGAGGAGGTTAATTCACCCCTCCACTTT. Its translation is CARREEVNSPLHF.

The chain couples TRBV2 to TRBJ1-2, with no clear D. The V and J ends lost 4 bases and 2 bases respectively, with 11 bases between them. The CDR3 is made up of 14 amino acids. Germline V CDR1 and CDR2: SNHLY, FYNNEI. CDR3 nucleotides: TGTGCCAGCAGTGTCCGGGGAATAAACTATGGCTACACCTTC. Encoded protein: CASSVRGINYGYTF.

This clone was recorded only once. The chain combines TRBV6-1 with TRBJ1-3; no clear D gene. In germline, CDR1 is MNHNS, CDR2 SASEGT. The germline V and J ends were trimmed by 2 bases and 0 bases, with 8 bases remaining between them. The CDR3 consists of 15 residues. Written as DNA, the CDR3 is TGTGCCAGCAGTGAACGGGGATACTCTGGAAACACCATATATTTT. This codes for CASSERGYSGNTIYF.

CDR3 in amino acids: CASSLVVDRAFTGELFF. The CDR3 DNA reads as TGTGCCAGCAGCTTAGTCGTGGACAGGGCGTTTACCGGGGAGCTGTTTTTT. The rearrangement joins TRBV7-8 to TRBJ2-2, with 8 bases identical to TRBD1. This CDR3 is built from 17 residues. Germline loops: CDR1 SGHVS, CDR2 FQNEAQ. The trim removed 1 base at V and 5 bases at J, leaving 9 bases unmatched.

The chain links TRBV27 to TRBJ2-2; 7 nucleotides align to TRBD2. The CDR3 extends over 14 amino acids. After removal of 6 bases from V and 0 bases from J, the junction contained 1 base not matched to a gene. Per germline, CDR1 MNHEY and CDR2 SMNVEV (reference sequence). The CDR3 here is CASRSGTNTGELFF. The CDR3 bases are TGTGCCAGCAGGAGCGGGACGAACACCGGGGAGCTGTTTTTT.

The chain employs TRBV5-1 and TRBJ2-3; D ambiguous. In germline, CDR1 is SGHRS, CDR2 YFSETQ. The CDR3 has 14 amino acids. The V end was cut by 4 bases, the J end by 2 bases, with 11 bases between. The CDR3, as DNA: TGCGCCAGCAGCCCCAGCGCCTCCACAGATACGCAGTATTTT. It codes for CASSPSASTDTQYF.

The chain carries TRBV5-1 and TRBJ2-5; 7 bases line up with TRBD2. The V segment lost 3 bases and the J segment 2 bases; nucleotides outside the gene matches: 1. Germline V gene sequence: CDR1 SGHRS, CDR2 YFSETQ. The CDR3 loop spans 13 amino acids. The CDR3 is CASSWGGQETQYF. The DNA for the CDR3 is TGCGCCAGCAGCTGGGGGGGACAAGAGACCCAGTACTTC.

The CDR3 DNA follows: TGTGCCAGCAGCTTTAGGGAGCGGGAGGGTGAGCAGTTCTTC. Translation: CASSFREREGEQFF. The chain employs TRBV3-1 (or the pseudogene TRBV3-2) and TRBJ2-1; TRBD2 aligns across 10 bases. V shed 5 bases, J shed 9 bases, and the junction held 7 bases outside the gene matches. CDR1 and CDR2 (germline): LGHDT, YNNKEL (reference sequence). The CDR3 extends over 14 amino acids.

The chain's CDR3 is CASSPRLGEKLFF. The CDR3, as DNA: TGCGCCAGCAGCCCTAGACTAGGGGAAAAACTGTTTTTT. V gene TRBV5-1 combines with J gene TRBJ1-4; D ambiguous. V lost 4 bases and J lost 8, with 12 bases in between. The CDR3 length is 13 residues. Germline V CDR1 and CDR2: SGHRS, YFSETQ. The whole variable domain, filled in from reference TRBV5-1 and TRBJ1-4, reads KAGVTQTPRYLIKTRGQQVTLSCSPISGHRSVSWYQQTPGQGLQFLFEYFSETQRNKGNFPGRFSGRQFSNSRSEMNVSTLELGDSALYLCASSPRLGEKLFFGSGTQLSVL.

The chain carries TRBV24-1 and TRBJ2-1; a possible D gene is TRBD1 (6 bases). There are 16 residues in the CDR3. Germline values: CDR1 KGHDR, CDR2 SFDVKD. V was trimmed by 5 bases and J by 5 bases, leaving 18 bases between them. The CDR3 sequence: CATSVPRRDTDNEQFF. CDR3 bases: TGTGCCACCAGTGTTCCTCGCCGGGACACAGACAATGAGCAGTTCTTC.